One sample yielded the 8 T cell receptor beta chains listed below, sequenced in a study of blood T cell repertoires in COVID-19. Assay: immunoSEQ multiplex PCR; the TCRdb copy retains only in-frame clones and omits some. The sample records roughly 200,000 clones, 86% being singletons. Sequenced sample: PBMCs or T cells enriched from blood (not recorded which). Receptor source: a man aged 40-49 years with acute COVID-19.

V is TRBV9 and J is TRBJ1-3, with 10 bases lining up with TRBD1. The length of the CDR3 is 17 residues. Germline CDR1 SGDLS, CDR2 YYNGEE. J was trimmed by 7 bases and V by 0 bases; bases with no gene match: 10. CDR3: CASSVGGGQGIGNTIYF. The CDR3 region has the DNA TGTGCCAGCAGCGTAGGTGGGGGACAGGGGATCGGGAACACCATATATTTT.

V is TRBV7-3 and J is TRBJ2-7; D may be TRBD1 (6 bases). Germline CDR1 SGHTA, CDR2 FQGTGA. The CDR3 loop spans 15 amino acids. The V gene lost 5 bases and the J gene lost 3 bases, with 17 bases spanning the gap. In nucleotides, the CDR3 is TGTGCCAGCAGCACCTCTCCGGGACACGGCTACGAGCAGTACTTC. It encodes CASSTSPGHGYEQYF.

The chain couples TRBV4-2 to TRBJ1-2; TRBD1 is a possible D gene (5 bases). The germline V and J ends were trimmed by 4 bases and 6 bases, with 24 bases remaining between them. Germline values: CDR1 LGHNA, CDR2 YNFKEQ. The CDR3 contains 17 residues. The CDR3 here is CASSPSGEGEDRHGYTF. CDR3 in DNA: TGTGCCAGCAGCCCCTCCGGGGAAGGGGAGGATAGACATGGCTACACCTTC.

The genes are TRBV5-1 and TRBJ2-1; no definite D call. Trimming took 3 bases from V and 8 from J, leaving 18 bases between them. CDR3 length: 15 residues. Per the germline V gene, CDR1 is SGHRS and CDR2 is YFSETQ. The CDR3 coding sequence is TGCGCCAGCAGCTCTCCGAGGTCGCGGCACGATGAGCAGTTCTTC. Its translation: CASSSPRSRHDEQFF.

The chain recombines TRBV3-1 (or the pseudogene TRBV3-2) with TRBJ1-3; D unresolved. CDR1 LGHDT and CDR2 YNNKEL come from the germline V gene (reference sequence). The V end was cut by 3 bases, the J end by 2 bases, with 8 bases between. CDR3 length: 14 residues. The CDR3: CASSQGSTGNTIYF. The CDR3 DNA reads TGTGCCAGCAGCCAGGGCTCAACTGGAAACACCATATATTTT.

This chain uses TRBV3-1 (or the pseudogene TRBV3-2) with TRBJ2-7; 9 bases map to TRBD1. The J segment lost 1 base and the V segment lost 4 bases, leaving 11 bases of the junction unmatched. The CDR3 has 17 amino acids. Germline lookup yields CDR1 LGHDT and CDR2 YNNKEL (reference sequence). The CDR3 here is CASSRGMGQGRSYEQYF. The CDR3 DNA sequence: TGTGCCAGCAGCCGAGGTATGGGACAGGGAAGATCCTACGAGCAGTACTTC.

This clone was counted only a few times. The chain uses TRBV19 and TRBJ1-5; D is unclear. V gave up 3 bases and J gave up 3 bases, with 9 bases separating them. Per the germline V gene, CDR1 is LNHDA and CDR2 is SQIVND (reference sequence). The CDR3 is 14 amino acids. CDR3 sequence reads: CASSIRVANQPQHF. CDR3 nucleotide sequence: TGTGCCAGTAGTATCCGGGTGGCCAATCAGCCCCAGCATTTT.

This clone was detected only a few times. The chain is built from TRBV3-1 (or the pseudogene TRBV3-2) and TRBJ2-7; 9 bases fit TRBD2. Germline-derived CDR1 and CDR2 are LGHDT and YNNKEL (reference sequence). J gave up 3 bases and V 5 bases, and 8 bases lay outside the gene matches. The CDR3 is 15 residues long. The CDR3 sequence: CASSSRLAALYEQYF. DNA for the CDR3: TGTGCCAGCAGCAGCCGACTAGCGGCACTCTACGAGCAGTACTTC.